The sequence of this T cell receptor beta chain was determined in a study of cytomegalovirus exposure and HLA in healthy donors. The PCR employed 60 Vbeta primers together with 13 Jbeta primers. Generated by immunoSEQ multiplex PCR, the TCRdb table keeps only in-frame clones and is missing some. The data show 90,000 to 120,000 clones, with around 73% seen just once and 1.5% to 2% held by the top ten. Study-wide points: Accurate prediction of most subjects' HLA-A and HLA-B alleles from TCR beta sequences was reported. CMV antigen specificity of three CMV-associated chains was confirmed in vitro.

CDR1 is MNHEY and CDR2 is SVGAGI in the germline V gene. This CDR3 comprises 16 residues. Deletions cut 4 bases from V and 2 bases from J, with 18 bases between. With respect to this clone: Its antigen is not identified.

The source is a woman aged 40 to 49 in good health and CMV-seronegative. The sequenced sample consisted of PBMCs. This rearrangement joins TRBV6-5 to TRBJ2-7; possible D gene TRBD2, 5 bases. The CDR3 spells CASSFSRGRVTYEQYF. CDR3 sequence (DNA): TGTGCCAGCAGTTTCTCCCGGGGTCGAGTTACCTACGAGCAGTACTTC.